This is a list of T cell receptor beta chains from one sample in a study of siplizumab effects on memory and regulatory T cells. Profiled with immunoSEQ multiplex PCR; TCRdb holds only in-frame clones, not every one. The sample lists tens of thousands of clones, approximately 94% seen once, with about 6.7% in the top ten. Sequencing was carried out using CD8+ T cells sorted from blood. Receptors originate from a human donor in good health. Each CDR3 is given with its conserved first and last residue. D genes are given only for firm matches.

TRBV4-2	TRBJ2-1	-	TGTGCCAGCAGCCAAGATAATCTCCCCGTAGGGCAGTTCTTC	CASSQDNLPVGQFF
TRBV2	TRBJ2-7	TRBD2	TGTGCCAGCAGTGTCTCGCTAGCGGGAGATGAGCAGTACTTC	CASSVSLAGDEQYF
TRBV19	TRBJ1-1	TRBD1	TGTGCCAGTAGTAGACAGGGTGGCACTGAAGCTTTCTTT	CASSRQGGTEAFF
TRBV19	TRBJ1-1	TRBD1	TGTGCCAGTAGTATATCGGCAGGGGGCCGGGGCACTGAAGCTTTCTTT	CASSISAGGRGTEAFF
TRBV27	TRBJ1-4	TRBD1	TGTGCCAGCAGTTTGGCCGCAGGGGGCAGTGAAAAACTGTTTTTT	CASSLAAGGSEKLFF
TRBV6-4	TRBJ2-2	-	TGTGCCAGCATGGGGGACTCCGGGGAGCTGTTTTTT	CASMGDSGELFF
TRBV6-4	TRBJ1-2	-	TGTGCCAGCAGTGGCTCGAGTCGGGGATTGGGTAGCTACACCTTC	CASSGSSRGLGSYTF
TRBV21-1	TRBJ2-3	-	TGTGCCAGCAGCAAAGGGGCAGAGGGTGGGGTTGGCACAGATACGCAGTATTTT	CASSKGAEGGVGTDTQYF
TRBV4-1	TRBJ2-7	-	TGCGCCAGCAGCCACCCCGGGACAAACTTCTACGAGCAGTACTTC	CASSHPGTNFYEQYF
TRBV5-5	TRBJ1-1	TRBD1	TGTGCCAGCAGCGGCTCGACAGGGTACACGAACACTGAAGCTTTCTTT	CASSGSTGYTNTEAFF
TRBV29-1	TRBJ2-7	TRBD1	TGCAGCGTTTCAGGGGGCAACACCTACGAGCAGTACTTC	CSVSGGNTYEQYF
TRBV6-6	TRBJ2-3	TRBD2	TGTGCCAGCAGTTACACTAGCGGAAAATATACAGATACGCAGTATTTT	CASSYTSGKYTDTQYF
TRBV30	TRBJ2-2	-	TGTGCCTGGAAGTTTTGGGACTCCGACACCGGGGAGCTGTTTTTT	CAWKFWDSDTGELFF
TRBV21-1	TRBJ1-3	-	TGTGCCAGCAGCAAAGCGTCATCAGGGGGGACTGGAAACACCATATATTTT	CASSKASSGGTGNTIYF
TRBV15	TRBJ2-5	TRBD2	TGTGCCACCAGCACCGGACTAGCGGCCTCACGTACCCAGTACTTC	CATSTGLAASRTQYF
TRBV14	TRBJ2-2	TRBD1	TGTGCCAGCAGCCAAGCCTGGGACAGGGGGCTCGGGGAGCTGTTTTTT	CASSQAWDRGLGELFF
TRBV11-2	TRBJ2-1	-	TGTGCCAGCAGCTTATCCAGGGTAGGAACCAATGAGCAGTTCTTC	CASSLSRVGTNEQFF
TRBV4-1	TRBJ1-1	-	TGCGCCAGCAGCCAAGGATCCAGGGAGAGGACTGAAGCTTTCTTT	CASSQGSRERTEAFF
TRBV4-2	TRBJ1-3	TRBD1	TGTGCCAGCAGCCAAGACAGGGGGACTGGAAACACCATATATTTT	CASSQDRGTGNTIYF
TRBV9	TRBJ2-1	TRBD1	TGTGCCAGCAGCGCACCATTGGGACAGAACTACAATGAGCAGTTCTTC	CASSAPLGQNYNEQFF
TRBV27	TRBJ2-1	-	TGTGCCAGCAGCCAAATAGGCAATGAGCAGTTCTTC	CASSQIGNEQFF
TRBV6-1	TRBJ1-5	-	TGTGCCAGCGGGAATCAGCCCCAGCATTTT	CASGNQPQHF
TRBV27	TRBJ1-4	TRBD1	TGTGCCAGCAGGCGGACAGGGGGAACCACTAATGAAAAACTGTTTTTT	CASRRTGGTTNEKLFF
TRBV4-1	TRBJ2-5	TRBD2	TGCGCCAGCAGCGCCGGCGGTAGCGGGGGGGCCTGGGAGACCCAGTACTTC	CASSAGGSGGAWETQYF
TRBV25-1	TRBJ1-3	-	TGTGCCAGCAGTGCCACAGACTCTGGAAACACCATATATTTT	CASSATDSGNTIYF
TRBV25-1	TRBJ1-5	TRBD1	TGTGCCAGCCGTCCCGGGACAGGGAATCAGCCCCAGCATTTT	CASRPGTGNQPQHF
TRBV5-1	TRBJ2-7	TRBD1	TGCGCCAGCAGCCAATCCGCGGGACAGGCTTCCTACGAGCAGTACTTC	CASSQSAGQASYEQYF
TRBV18	TRBJ1-6	-	TGTGCCAGCTCACCGGAGAGGGTTCCCGCTTATGATTCACCCCTCCACTTT	CASSPERVPAYDSPLHF
TRBV9	TRBJ2-7	TRBD1	TGTGCCAGCAGCGTAGTCCCCACAGGGGGCTTTAACGAGCAGTACTTC	CASSVVPTGGFNEQYF
TRBV2	TRBJ2-3	TRBD2	TGTGCCAGCAGACCCAGGACTAGCGGCACAGATACGCAGTATTTT	CASRPRTSGTDTQYF
TRBV5-8	TRBJ2-7	-	TGTGCCAGCAGCTTGGGGGGCGGAGAGCAGTACTTC	CASSLGGGEQYF
TRBV27	TRBJ2-7	-	TGTGCCAGCAGGGCCCCAGGGGACTCCTACGAGCAGTACTTC	CASRAPGDSYEQYF
TRBV27	TRBJ2-3	-	TGTGCCATTTCGACAGGCCGCACAGATACGCAGTATTTT	CAISTGRTDTQYF